What follows are 32 T cell receptor beta chains derived from one specimen sequenced in a study of T cell changes during pregnancy in multiple sclerosis. The repertoire was sequenced with immunoSEQ multiplex PCR; TCRdb's copy has only in-frame clones and lacks some. The sample comprises 40,000 to 45,000 clones, nearly 90% of which are singletons, and approximately 1.1% rests with the top ten. The starting material was CD4+ T cells from peripheral blood mononuclear cells, obtained in the first trimester of pregnancy. The source is a female donor with multiple sclerosis, enrolled in a pregnancy study.

This chain links TRBV6-5 with TRBJ1-2; TRBD1 agrees at 7 bases. The ends lost 6 bases at V and 0 bases at J; junction bases unmatched: 4. CDR1 MNHEY and CDR2 SVGAGI come from the germline V gene. The CDR3 is 14 residues long. CDR3 protein: CASSRDSTNYGYTF. The CDR3 DNA is TGTGCCAGCAGCCGGGACAGTACTAACTATGGCTACACCTTC.

This clone was observed once. The chain employs TRBV5-4 and TRBJ1-5, with a tentative D call TRBD1 (5 bases). The germline V and J ends were trimmed by 4 bases and 7 bases, with 12 bases remaining between them. In germline, CDR1 is SGHNT, CDR2 YYREEE (reference sequence). This CDR3 is built from 13 residues. CDR3 DNA sequence: TGTGCCAGCAGCCTGGACACAACCCAGCCCCAGCATTTT. Protein sequence: CASSLDTTQPQHF.

In DNA, the CDR3 is TGCGCCAGCAGTGAGGAGGTCGGTCGAGGGAGGCCTGAGCAGTTCTTC. Translating gives CASSEEVGRGRPEQFF. J is TRBJ2-1 and V is TRBV10-1, with D tentatively TRBD2 (6 bases). CDR3 size: 16 residues. Per the germline V gene, CDR1 is WNHNN and CDR2 is SYGVQD (reference sequence). Trimming stripped 2 bases from V and 9 bases from J, with 20 bases between.

In nucleotides, the CDR3 is TGCGCCAGCAGCCACCGAACCGCCGGGCGACAGGGGCTCAGAGATACGCAGTATTTT. Amino acids: CASSHRTAGRQGLRDTQYF. V usage is TRBV4-1 and J usage is TRBJ2-3, with TRBD1 matching over 8 bases. Germline V CDR1 and CDR2: MGHRA, YSYEKL. The junction had 19 bases not matched to a gene; V was cut back by 3 bases and J by 5 bases. There are 19 residues in the CDR3.

The V call is TRBV2, the J call TRBJ2-5, with D maybe TRBD2 (5 bases). This CDR3 is 14 amino acids long. CDR1 is SNHLY and CDR2 is FYNNEI in the germline V gene. Trimming left V 7 bases short and J 1 base short, with 13 bases between. DNA for the CDR3: TGTGCCAGCATTCTAAGAGCGGCCCAAGAGACCCAGTACTTC. This codes for CASILRAAQETQYF.

V usage is TRBV5-5 and J usage is TRBJ1-1; a weak D match, TRBD1 (6 bases). V was clipped by 5 bases and J by 0 bases, with 20 bases between them. This CDR3 comprises 17 residues. Looked up from germline, CDR1 is SGHKS and CDR2 is YYEKEE (reference sequence). CDR3 protein: CASSLSVGGPMNTEAFF. Written as DNA, the CDR3 is TGTGCCAGCAGTTTGTCAGTAGGGGGACCAATGAACACTGAAGCTTTCTTT.

The V call is TRBV6-1, the J call TRBJ1-5; the D gene is possibly TRBD1 (6 bases). Looked up from germline, CDR1 is MNHNS and CDR2 is SASEGT. Trimming stripped 9 bases from V and 7 bases from J, with 16 bases between. The CDR3 runs 13 residues. For the CDR3, the DNA is TGTGCCAGTGAGCAGGGGTCCCAACAGCCCCAGCATTTT. Its protein product is CASEQGSQQPQHF.

The chain carries TRBV9 and TRBJ2-3; D is perhaps TRBD2 (5 bases). This CDR3 comprises 17 residues. Germline V gene sequence: CDR1 SGDLS, CDR2 YYNGEE. Trimming left V 4 bases short and J 3 bases short, with 21 bases between. The chain's CDR3 is CASSTPSPSRATDTQYF. In DNA form, the CDR3 reads TGTGCCAGCAGCACCCCCTCCCCTTCGCGGGCGACAGATACGCAGTATTTT. Full variable domain (missing parts from reference TRBV9 and TRBJ2-3): DSGVTQTPKHLITATGQRVTLRCSPRSGDLSVYWYQQSLDQGLQFLIQYYNGEERAKGNILERFSAQQFPDLHSELNLSSLELGDSALYFCASSTPSPSRATDTQYFGPGTRLTVL.

This clone was observed a handful of times. The rearrangement uses TRBV5-1 and TRBJ1-1, with D possibly TRBD1 on 5 matching bases. Germline CDR1 SGHRS, CDR2 YFSETQ. This CDR3 comprises 14 residues. V was trimmed by 1 base and J by 3 bases, leaving 10 bases between them. The DNA of the CDR3 is TGCGCCAGCAGCTTGACTGGAGGGGACACTGAAGCTTTCTTT. Translated, it gives CASSLTGGDTEAFF.

The chain couples TRBV11-2 to TRBJ2-7; 10 positions match TRBD2. Trimming cost V 5 bases and J 4 bases; bases outside gene matches: 11. The CDR3 is 16 amino acids. In germline, CDR1 is SGHAT, CDR2 FQNNGV. This CDR3 is CASSGGLAGVSYEQYF. CDR3 DNA sequence: TGTGCCAGCAGCGGGGGGCTAGCGGGAGTTTCGTACGAGCAGTACTTC.

This chain links TRBV29-1 with TRBJ2-7, with D hard to call. V was trimmed by 0 bases and J by 4 bases, leaving 10 bases between them. The CDR3 has 13 residues. CDR1 SQVTM and CDR2 ANQGSEA come from the germline V gene. The CDR3 bases are TGCAGCGTTGAAGACACTAACTGGTACGAGCAGTACTTC. The encoded protein is CSVEDTNWYEQYF.

The chain combines TRBV30 with TRBJ2-3; tentative D call: TRBD2 (6 bases). The CDR3 length is 14 residues. V was cut by 4 bases and J by 0 bases, with 11 bases left in between. CDR1 and CDR2 (germline): GTSNPN, SVGIG (reference sequence). DNA of the CDR3: TGTGCCTGGACACCGGGACTCAGCACAGATACGCAGTATTTT. Translating it yields CAWTPGLSTDTQYF.

This chain links TRBV27 with TRBJ1-1; D might be TRBD1 (6 bases). This CDR3 contains 16 residues. Trimming removed 1 base from V and 5 bases from J, with 17 bases in between. CDR1 and CDR2 (germline): MNHEY, SMNVEV (reference sequence). CDR3 sequence (DNA): TGTGCCAGCAGTTTATACGGGGGGCGGCCGAAGACTGAAGCTTTCTTT. Translating gives CASSLYGGRPKTEAFF.

The V and J genes are TRBV28 and TRBJ2-7; 9 bases line up with TRBD2. Germline V gives CDR1 MDHEN, CDR2 SYDVKM. With V trimmed by 3 bases and J by 4 bases, 10 bases remained unmatched. This CDR3 has 16 residues. The CDR3 loop is CASSFTLAGLSYEQYF. In DNA form, the CDR3 reads TGTGCCAGCAGTTTTACCCTAGCGGGATTAAGTTACGAGCAGTACTTC. Full variable domain (missing parts from reference TRBV28 and TRBJ2-7): DVKVTQSSRYLVKRTGEKVFLECVQDMDHENMFWYRQDPGLGLRLIYFSYDVKMKEKGDIPEGYSVSREKKERFSLILESASTNQTSMYLCASSFTLAGLSYEQYFGPGTRLTVT.

The chain links TRBV11-3 to TRBJ2-1; the match to TRBD2 covers 13 bases. The CDR3 loop spans 16 amino acids. V dropped 2 bases and J dropped 7; count of bases not matched to a gene: 5. The V gene's germline CDR1 is SGHNT and CDR2 YENEEA. The CDR3: CASSLRGLAGLNEQFF. The CDR3 DNA follows: TGTGCCAGCAGCTTAAGGGGACTAGCGGGACTAAATGAGCAGTTCTTC.

V gene TRBV5-1 combines with J gene TRBJ1-4; 8 bases align to TRBD1. V lost 0 bases to trimming and J lost 8 bases; unmatched junction nucleotides: 9. This CDR3 region has 16 residues. From germline, CDR1 is SGHRS and CDR2 YFSETQ. CDR3 DNA: TGCGCCAGCAGCTTGGGATCGACAGGGGCGAACGAAAAACTGTTTTTT. It codes for CASSLGSTGANEKLFF. The full variable domain, in which reference TRBV5-1 and TRBJ1-4 provide the parts outside the CDR3, is KAGVTQTPRYLIKTRGQQVTLSCSPISGHRSVSWYQQTPGQGLQFLFEYFSETQRNKGNFPGRFSGRQFSNSRSEMNVSTLELGDSALYLCASSLGSTGANEKLFFGSGTQLSVL.

The chain recombines TRBV30 with TRBJ1-1; 7 positions match TRBD1. The CDR3 covers 13 residues. Germline V gene sequence: CDR1 GTSNPN, CDR2 SVGIG (reference sequence). V shed 4 bases, J shed 4 bases, and the junction held 6 bases outside the gene matches. The CDR3 loop is CAWNMDRSTEAFF. The CDR3 DNA reads TGTGCCTGGAATATGGACAGGAGCACTGAAGCTTTCTTT.

This chain links TRBV7-2 with TRBJ1-1, with TRBD1 matching 7 bases. Germline assignment: CDR1 SGHTA and CDR2 FQGNSA. V gave up 5 bases and J gave up 0 bases; unmatched junction bases: 6. The CDR3 contains 15 residues. CDR3 loop: CASSSNRGLNTEAFF. Written as DNA, the CDR3 is TGTGCCAGCAGCAGCAACAGGGGATTGAACACTGAAGCTTTCTTT.

Comments on this clone: Other DNA sequences from this sample encode an identical CDR3 as well. This chain links TRBV29-1 with TRBJ1-1, with a tentative D call TRBD1 (5 bases). V lost 3 bases and J lost 1, with 6 bases in between. The CDR3 loop spans 12 amino acids. The V gene's germline CDR1 is SQVTM and CDR2 ANQGSEA. The CDR3 nucleotides read TGCAGCGTTGATAGGGGGAACACTGAAGCTTTCTTT. This translates into CSVDRGNTEAFF.

The chain carries TRBV7-9 and TRBJ2-7; D might be TRBD1 (6 bases). V lost 1 base and J lost 2, with 9 bases in between. CDR1 and CDR2 (germline): SEHNR, FQNEAQ (reference sequence). The CDR3 extends over 14 amino acids. CDR3 loop: CASSLGRGAYEQYF. The CDR3 coding sequence is TGTGCCAGCAGCTTAGGCAGGGGAGCCTACGAGCAGTACTTC. Supplemented by reference TRBV7-9 and TRBJ2-7, the full variable domain reads DTGVSQNPRHKITKRGQNVTFRCDPISEHNRLYWYRQTLGQGPEFLTYFQNEAQLEKSRLLSDRFSAERPKGSFSTLEIQRTEQGDSAMYLCASSLGRGAYEQYFGPGTRLTVT.

V gene TRBV27 combines with J gene TRBJ2-1; possibly TRBD1 for D (5 bases). The V and J ends lost 4 bases and 12 bases respectively, with 19 bases between them. This CDR3 comprises 14 residues. Germline V gene lookup returns CDR1 MNHEY and CDR2 SMNVEV (reference sequence). The CDR3 DNA reads as TGTGCCAGCAGTTCTAGAGGTCAGGGCCGGTGGCAGTTCTTC. It codes for CASSSRGQGRWQFF.

The genes are TRBV5-6 and TRBJ2-5; TRBD2 aligns across 8 bases. Germline V gives CDR1 SGHDT, CDR2 YYEEEE. Trimming took 4 bases from V and 5 from J; bases not matched to a gene: 7. The CDR3 loop spans 14 amino acids. The CDR3 here is CASSRPAGVETQYF. The CDR3 DNA follows: TGTGCCAGCAGCCGGCCAGCGGGAGTTGAGACCCAGTACTTC.

The chain combines TRBV7-9 with TRBJ2-7; D gene ambiguous. V was pared by 0 bases and J by 5 bases, with 11 bases between. This CDR3 has 14 amino acids. Looked up from germline, CDR1 is SEHNR and CDR2 is FQNEAQ (reference sequence). CDR3 protein: CASSLAVAAHEQYF. In DNA, the CDR3 is TGTGCCAGCAGCTTAGCGGTGGCGGCCCACGAGCAGTACTTC.

The chain combines TRBV10-3 with TRBJ2-2; D gene ambiguous. Germline loops: CDR1 ENHRY, CDR2 SYGVKD. This CDR3 has 15 residues. Between the trimmed V and J ends, which lost 2 bases and 3 bases, there was a span of 10 bases. The CDR3: CAISENHADTGELFF. The CDR3 DNA follows: TGTGCCATCAGTGAGAACCACGCGGACACCGGGGAGCTGTTTTTT.

The chain has TRBV10-2 and TRBJ2-7, with D perhaps matching TRBD2 (5 bases). CDR1 is WSHSY and CDR2 is SAAADI in the germline V gene. V lost 2 bases, J lost 0 bases, and 5 bases lay in between. CDR3 size: 13 residues. Here the CDR3 DNA reads TGCGCCAGCAGTGAGGGAGGCTCCTACGAGCAGTACTTC. It specifies CASSEGGSYEQYF.

This clone was counted once. The chain recombines TRBV6-5 with TRBJ1-2, with D perhaps matching TRBD1 (6 bases). The CDR3 is 15 residues long. CDR1 MNHEY and CDR2 SVGAGI come from the germline V gene. V lost 2 bases to trimming and J lost 0 bases, with 10 bases between them. Written as DNA, the CDR3 is TGTGCCAGCAGTTACCCGAGGGGGTCTAACTATGGCTACACCTTC. Amino acid sequence: CASSYPRGSNYGYTF.

This clone has just one count. The rearrangement links TRBV10-3 to TRBJ2-3, with a weak D call TRBD2 (6 bases). The CDR3 contains 13 residues. Deletions cut 7 bases from V and 3 bases from J, with 11 bases between. Germline-derived CDR1 and CDR2 are ENHRY and SYGVKD. The CDR3 nucleotides read TGTGCCATCAACCTAAGCGGGACAGATACGCAGTATTTT. This translates into CAINLSGTDTQYF.

The gene calls are TRBV6-5 and TRBJ2-1; a weak D match, TRBD2 (7 bases). This CDR3 has 16 residues. V was clipped by 0 bases and J by 9 bases, with 18 bases between them. From germline, CDR1 is MNHEY and CDR2 SVGAGI. CDR3 sequence: CASSYSGGQGIGEQFF. The CDR3 DNA reads as TGTGCCAGCAGTTACTCCGGGGGGCAAGGTATTGGTGAGCAGTTCTTC.

The chain's CDR3 is CASSDGQGLGTQYF. In nucleotides, the CDR3 is TGCGCCAGCAGTGACGGGCAGGGTCTAGGGACCCAGTACTTC. The chain employs TRBV10-2 and TRBJ2-5; D is perhaps TRBD1 (5 bases). V dropped 3 bases and J dropped 7 bases, with 15 bases sitting between them. Per germline, CDR1 WSHSY and CDR2 SAAADI. The CDR3 runs 14 residues.

The genes are TRBV5-1 and TRBJ2-2; D is uncertain. The germline V gene has CDR1 SGHRS and CDR2 YFSETQ. V dropped 4 bases and J dropped 6 bases, with 10 bases sitting between them. The CDR3 has 13 amino acids. The CDR3 DNA follows: TGCGCCAGCAGCCCCTTCCGTCCCGGGGAGCTGTTTTTT. Translating it yields CASSPFRPGELFF.

V gene TRBV28 combines with J gene TRBJ2-6; possibly TRBD2 for D (6 bases). The CDR3 is made up of 16 amino acids. Per the germline V gene, CDR1 is MDHEN and CDR2 is SYDVKM. Trimming stripped 7 bases from V and 4 bases from J, with 17 bases between. In DNA, the CDR3 is TGTGCCAGCAACGGGACTCCGCCCGTCGGGGCCAACGTCCTGACTTTC. As protein: CASNGTPPVGANVLTF.

J is TRBJ2-1 and V is TRBV5-1, with 7 nucleotides matching TRBD2. This CDR3 has 15 residues. With 2 bases clipped from V and 7 bases from J, the junction kept 9 bases outside the gene matches. Germline V gives CDR1 SGHRS, CDR2 YFSETQ. CDR3 DNA: TGCGCCAGCAGCTTTCAAGGCGGGAGTGGGAATGAGCAGTTCTTC. This encodes CASSFQGGSGNEQFF.